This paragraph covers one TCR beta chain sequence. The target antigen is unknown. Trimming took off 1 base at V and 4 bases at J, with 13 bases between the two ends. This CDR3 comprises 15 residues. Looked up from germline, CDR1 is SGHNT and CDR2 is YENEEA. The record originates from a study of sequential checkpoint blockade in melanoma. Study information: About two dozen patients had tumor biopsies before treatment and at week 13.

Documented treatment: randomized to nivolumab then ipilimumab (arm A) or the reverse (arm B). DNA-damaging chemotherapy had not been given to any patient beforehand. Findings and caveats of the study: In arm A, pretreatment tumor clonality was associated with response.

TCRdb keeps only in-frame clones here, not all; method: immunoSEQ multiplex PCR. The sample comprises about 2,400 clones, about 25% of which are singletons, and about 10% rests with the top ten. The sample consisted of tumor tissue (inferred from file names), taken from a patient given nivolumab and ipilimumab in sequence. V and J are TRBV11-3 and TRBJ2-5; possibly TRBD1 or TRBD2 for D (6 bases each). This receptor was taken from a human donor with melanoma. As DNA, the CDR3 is TGTGCCAGCAGCTTAGGGGGGGCGGAATCAGAGACCCAGTACTTC. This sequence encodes CASSLGGAESETQYF.